This T cell receptor beta chain emerged from a study of molecular identifiers for immune sequencing clone quantification. Sorted cells numbering 20,000 to 1,000,000, with 10%, 30% or 50% RNA, yielded the naive CD8 libraries. Naive CD8 T cells were picked out by sorting for CD8+CD4-CCR7+CD45RA+. Previously described methods and listed TCR primers produced bulk TCR libraries. TCRdb re-called the PCR reads through MiXCR, storing one row per CDR3 protein. The table has 400,000 to 600,000 distinct CDR3 sequences, about 26% seen once; the top ten hold 0.7% to 0.9%. This TCR derives from a human donor in good health. Some libraries in this study had Jurkat cell RNA spiked in. Specimen: naive CD8+ T cells from blood, with Jurkat cell RNA spiked in. Stated subset: FACS-sorted CD8+CD4-CCR7+CD45RA+ naive T cells.

The DNA for the CDR3 is TGTGCCAGTCGTTCTGGCGTTAAGACAGAGCAGTACTTC. It encodes CASRSGVKTEQYF. The rearrangement uses TRBV19 and TRBJ2-7; no reliable D call. CDR3 length: 13 amino acids. CDR1 is LNHDA and CDR2 is SQIVND in the germline V gene (reference sequence). V was clipped by 8 bases and J by 7 bases, with 18 bases between them.